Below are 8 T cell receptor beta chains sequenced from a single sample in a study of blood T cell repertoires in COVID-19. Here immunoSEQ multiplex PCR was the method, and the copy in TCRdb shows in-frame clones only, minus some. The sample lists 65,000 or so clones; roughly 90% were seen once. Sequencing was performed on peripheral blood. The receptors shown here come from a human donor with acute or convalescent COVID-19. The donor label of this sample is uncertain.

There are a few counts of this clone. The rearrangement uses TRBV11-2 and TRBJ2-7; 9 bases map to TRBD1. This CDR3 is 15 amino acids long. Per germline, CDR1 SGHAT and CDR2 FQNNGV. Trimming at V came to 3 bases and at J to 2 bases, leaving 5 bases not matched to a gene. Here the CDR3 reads CASSFPGQGTYEQYF. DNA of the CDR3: TGTGCCAGCAGCTTCCCCGGACAGGGGACCTACGAGCAGTACTTC.

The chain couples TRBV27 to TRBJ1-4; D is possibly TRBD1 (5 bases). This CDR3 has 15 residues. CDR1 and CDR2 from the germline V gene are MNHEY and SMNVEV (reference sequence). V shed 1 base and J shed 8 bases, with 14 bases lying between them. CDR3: CASSLLGRVSEKLFF. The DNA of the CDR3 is TGTGCCAGCAGTTTATTGGGCAGGGTCTCAGAAAAACTGTTTTTT.

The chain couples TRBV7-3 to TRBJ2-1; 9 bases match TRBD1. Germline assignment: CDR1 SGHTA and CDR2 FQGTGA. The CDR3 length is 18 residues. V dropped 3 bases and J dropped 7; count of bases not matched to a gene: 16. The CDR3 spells CASSFTGGGTSRGNEQFF. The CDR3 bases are TGTGCCAGCAGCTTTACAGGGGGCGGGACATCCAGGGGTAATGAGCAGTTCTTC.

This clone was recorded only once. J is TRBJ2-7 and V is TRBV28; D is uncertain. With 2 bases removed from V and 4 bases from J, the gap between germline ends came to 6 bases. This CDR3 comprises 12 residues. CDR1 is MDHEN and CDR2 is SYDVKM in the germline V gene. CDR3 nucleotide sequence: TGTGCCAGCAGTTTAACATTGTACGAGCAGTACTTC. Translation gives CASSLTLYEQYF.

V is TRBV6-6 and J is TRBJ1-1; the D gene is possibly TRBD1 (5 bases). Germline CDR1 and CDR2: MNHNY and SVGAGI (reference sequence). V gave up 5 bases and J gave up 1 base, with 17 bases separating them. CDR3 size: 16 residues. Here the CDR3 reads CASSRPAGQGNTEAFF. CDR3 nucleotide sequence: TGTGCCAGCAGTCGCCCGGCAGGGCAGGGGAACACTGAAGCTTTCTTT.

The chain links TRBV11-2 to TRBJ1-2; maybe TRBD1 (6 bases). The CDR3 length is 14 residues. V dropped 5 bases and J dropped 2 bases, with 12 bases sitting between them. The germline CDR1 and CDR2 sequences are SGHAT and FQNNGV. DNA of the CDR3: TGTGCCAGCAGCCCGGACAGCACCAACTATGGCTACACCTTC. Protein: CASSPDSTNYGYTF.

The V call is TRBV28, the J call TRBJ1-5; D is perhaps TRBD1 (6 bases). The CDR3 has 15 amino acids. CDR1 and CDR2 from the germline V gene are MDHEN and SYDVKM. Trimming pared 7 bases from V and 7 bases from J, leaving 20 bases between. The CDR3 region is CASNTPSGGGQPQHF. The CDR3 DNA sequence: TGTGCCAGCAACACCCCCTCGGGGGGCGGACAGCCCCAGCATTTT.

The CDR3, as DNA: TGTGCCAGCGGGGGCAGGGCGGCGAACACCGGGGAGCTGTTTTTT. This gives the protein CASGGRAANTGELFF. The V and J genes are TRBV6-5 and TRBJ2-2; possible D gene TRBD1, 6 bases. Germline V gives CDR1 MNHEY, CDR2 SVGAGI. V was trimmed by 8 bases and J by 0 bases, leaving 13 bases between them. The CDR3 is 15 amino acids.